This T cell receptor (beta chain) was sequenced for a study of shared clonotypes between healthy human individuals. This clone was seen just once. Its antigen is unidentified. Findings and caveats of the study: Depth of sequencing was expected to influence donor clonotype sharing. All-four-donor shared clonotypes had higher generation probabilities than non-shared clonotypes did. A handful of donors shared about 4.8% of their naive CD4 clonotypes.

Generated by immunoSEQ multiplex PCR, the TCRdb table keeps only in-frame clones and is missing some. The sample lists some 1.1 million clones, approximately 80% occurring once. The germline V gene has CDR1 SGHDN and CDR2 FVKESK. CDR3 length: 16 residues. Trimming took 1 base from V and 0 from J, leaving 13 bases between them. This TCR derives from a man between 18 and 29 years old in good health. Some clones in this sample may be carry-over from other donors' samples. V usage is TRBV14 and J usage is TRBJ2-7, with a tentative D call TRBD1 (6 bases). Sequencing input: memory CD4+ T cells from PBMCs. Regarding subset: CD45RA-negative fraction. This chain's CDR3 is CASSQGPQGSSYEQYF. The CDR3, as DNA: TGTGCCAGCAGCCAAGGCCCCCAGGGGAGCTCCTACGAGCAGTACTTC.